This T cell receptor beta chain appears in the sequencing data of a study of blood T cell repertoires in COVID-19. On the study more broadly: Acute and convalescent COVID-19 specimens originated in the United States, Italy and Spain. PBMCs, B-cell-depleted T cells, or T cells provided the cDNA or gDNA that made up the material.

Study processing details: Scientists estimated how many nucleated cells there were by amplifying reference gene primers. TCRdb's table, derived via immunoSEQ multiplex PCR, lists solely in-frame clones and lacks some. V and J calls and clone size are copied from that table; D and trimming were computed from the DNA. The top ten clones hold 0.95% to 1.5% of a sample with 150,000 to 200,000 clones, approximately 85% of them seen once. Trimming cost V 0 bases and J 6 bases, with 14 bases left between them. Germline V gene data show CDR1 as SGHRS and CDR2 as YFSETQ. This CDR3 region has 15 residues. V usage is TRBV5-1 and J usage is TRBJ2-3; a weak D match, TRBD2 (5 bases). This TCR was sampled from a man in his sixties who had recovered from COVID-19. The sequencing input was peripheral blood. CDR3 protein: CASSLAGESMDTQYF. The CDR3 DNA is TGCGCCAGCAGCTTGGCCGGGGAGTCTATGGATACGCAGTATTTT. Based on the CDR3 plus reference TRBV5-1 and TRBJ2-3, the full variable domain is KAGVTQTPRYLIKTRGQQVTLSCSPISGHRSVSWYQQTPGQGLQFLFEYFSETQRNKGNFPGRFSGRQFSNSRSEMNVSTLELGDSALYLCASSLAGESMDTQYFGPGTRLTVL.